These 2 T cell receptor beta chains share one sample of origin, sequenced in a study of blood T cell repertoires in COVID-19. Only in-frame clones appear in the TCRdb table, and some are missing; sequencing was by immunoSEQ multiplex PCR. The sample has some 64,000 clones, roughly 82% seen once. Sequenced: peripheral blood. All receptors derive from a human donor in a cohort sampled during active COVID-19.

This clone was seen only a few times. J is TRBJ1-1 and V is TRBV6-5; D possibly corresponds to TRBD1 (6 bases). Germline loops: CDR1 MNHEY, CDR2 SVGAGI. The CDR3 covers 15 residues. Trimming pared 5 bases from V and 1 base from J, leaving 14 bases between. This CDR3 is CASSTSGTQNTEAFF. In nucleotides, the CDR3 is TGTGCCAGCAGTACGAGCGGGACACAGAACACTGAAGCTTTCTTT.

This chain uses TRBV6-5 with TRBJ1-1; D not resolved. From germline, CDR1 is MNHEY and CDR2 SVGAGI. The CDR3 runs 14 residues. V was shortened by 6 bases and J by 3 bases, with 14 bases between the two germline ends. CDR3 protein: CASRALGVDTEAFF. As DNA, the CDR3 is TGTGCCAGCAGGGCCCTCGGGGTGGACACTGAAGCTTTCTTT.